The T cell receptor beta chain under discussion was sequenced for a study of blood T cell repertoires in COVID-19. Study summary: The analysed material was cDNA or gDNA that came from T cells, B-cell-depleted T cells, or PBMCs.

Original data processing: It was from reference gene primer amplification that nucleated cell counts were estimated. The repertoire was sequenced with immunoSEQ multiplex PCR; TCRdb's copy has only in-frame clones and lacks some. V and J calls and clone size follow that table, whereas D and trimming were derived from the DNA. The sample has 200,000 to 250,000 clones; about 85% are singletons. Between the trimmed V and J ends, which lost 1 base and 0 bases, there was a span of 10 bases. The CDR3 totals 16 residues. Germline CDR1 reads SGHVS; CDR2 reads FNYEAQ. This receptor was identified in a woman aged 18-29 years who had recovered from COVID-19. The sample taken for sequencing was peripheral blood. The genes are TRBV7-6 and TRBJ1-3; tentatively, D is TRBD1 (6 bases). In DNA form, the CDR3 reads TGTGCCAGCAGCTTAGGGACAGCGAACTCTGGAAACACCATATATTTT. Translation: CASSLGTANSGNTIYF. Complete variable domain (other parts from reference TRBV7-6 and TRBJ1-3): GAGVSQSPRYKVTKRGQDVALRCDPISGHVSLYWYRQALGQGPEFLTYFNYEAQQDKSGLPNDRFSAERPEGSISTLTIQRTEQRDSAMYRCASSLGTANSGNTIYFGEGSWLTVV.